Sequencing of this TCR beta chain was carried out in a study of siplizumab effects on memory and regulatory T cells. Study-level findings and limits: A naive or memory phenotype could not be assigned to roughly 75-96% of the proliferating CD4+ or CD8+ clones. Tregs that proliferated in siplizumab cultures did not have their suppressive function confirmed. Unstimulated naive T cells seemed to show more diversity than memory cells did, and they also seemed to be among the major contributors to the alloresponse.

In regard to this clone: Its antigen is still unknown. An end of the junction differs from the germline gene, which may be a read error.

The method was immunoSEQ multiplex PCR; TCRdb's version includes in-frame clones alone and lacks a portion of them. The table shows about 100,000 clones, with around 90% occurring only once. This CDR3 has 9 residues. The V gene's germline CDR1 is SGHRS and CDR2 YFSETQ. The V and J genes are TRBV5-1 and TRBJ2-7; no reliable D call. Sequencing was performed on CD4+ T cells sorted from blood. The TCR was taken from a human donor in good health. CDR3 sequence reads: CASSLYPHF. The CDR3 DNA is TGCGCCAGCAGCTTATATCCTCACTTC.